Following are 25 T cell receptor beta chains from one sample sequenced in a study of blood T cells in healthy people across ages. A second roughly 7 to 11 cycle PCR used barcoded and J-beta primers. TCRdb re-analysed the 5' RACE reads in MiXCR, keeping a single row per CDR3 protein. Here the sample spans more than 1.4 million distinct CDR3 sequences, around 42% being singletons. Sequencing used blood. The receptor source for this set is a young woman in good health.

V gene TRBV15 combines with J gene TRBJ2-7, with 9 bases aligning to TRBD2. CDR1 LNHNV and CDR2 YYDKDF come from the germline V gene (reference sequence). The CDR3 consists of 15 residues. J gave up 2 bases and V 5 bases, and 7 bases lay outside the gene matches. CDR3 in amino acids: CATSPETSGPYEQYF. The CDR3 region has the DNA TGTGCCACCAGCCCAGAGACTAGCGGTCCCTACGAGCAGTACTTC.

The CDR3 nucleotides read TGCGCCAGCAGCTTGGAAGAGGGGGCGCTTTTCCCTGAAGCTTTCTTT. It codes for CASSLEEGALFPEAFF. V and J are TRBV5-1 and TRBJ1-1; TRBD1 agrees at 7 bases. The CDR3 is 16 amino acids. The germline gives CDR1 SGHRS, CDR2 YFSETQ. Trimming at V came to 0 bases and at J to 6 bases, leaving 11 bases not matched to a gene.

This clonotype appeared many times. The rearrangement joins TRBV7-9 to TRBJ2-3; D possibly corresponds to TRBD2 (7 bases). The length of the CDR3 is 16 residues. V was trimmed by 2 bases and J by 3 bases, leaving 15 bases between them. CDR1 is SEHNR and CDR2 is FQNEAQ in the germline V gene (reference sequence). In DNA form, the CDR3 reads TGTGCCAGCAGCTTATCACGGGGGGCATCAACAGATACGCAGTATTTT. The encoded protein is CASSLSRGASTDTQYF.

This clonotype has more than one count but fewer than ten. Mismatch with germline at one junction end may stem from a read error. This rearrangement joins TRBV5-1 to TRBJ1-2; D gene ambiguous. This CDR3 is 14 amino acids long. CDR1 and CDR2 (germline): SGHRS, YFSETQ. CDR3 sequence (DNA): TGTGCCAGCAGCTCCGGTCCCTCAGACTATGGCTACACCTTC. It encodes CASSSGPSDYGYTF. The full variable domain, in which reference TRBV5-1 and TRBJ1-2 provide the parts outside the CDR3, is KAGVTQTPRYLIKTRGQQVTLSCSPISGHRSVSWYQQTPGQGLQFLFEYFSETQRNKGNFPGRFSGRQFSNSRSEMNVSTLELGDSALYLCASSSGPSDYGYTFGSGTRLTVV.

The V call is TRBV20-1, the J call TRBJ1-4; weak D call: TRBD1 (5 bases). This CDR3 has 14 amino acids. Per the germline V gene, CDR1 is DFQATT and CDR2 is SNEGSKA (reference sequence). V lost 5 bases and J 9 bases, leaving 19 bases between the germline ends. The CDR3 loop reads CSAPAVLGPKKLFF. The DNA of the CDR3 is TGCAGTGCTCCCGCAGTGTTGGGGCCCAAAAAACTGTTTTTT.

In this sample, this clonotype turned up a few times. The chain uses TRBV29-1 and TRBJ2-5; D call uncertain. Deletions cut 7 bases from V and 9 bases from J, with 15 bases between. This CDR3 is 11 amino acids long. CDR1 is SQVTM and CDR2 is ANQGSEA in the germline V gene. The CDR3 loop reads CSGVKDQAQYF. The CDR3 DNA reads as TGCAGCGGCGTAAAGGATCAGGCCCAGTACTTC. The complete variable domain, with remaining parts taken from reference TRBV29-1 and TRBJ2-5, reads SAVISQKPSRDICQRGTSLTIQCQVDSQVTMMFWYRQQPGQSLTLIATANQGSEATYESGFVIDKFPISRPNLTFSTLTVSNMSPEDSSIYLCSGVKDQAQYFGPGTRLLVL.

This chain connects TRBV4-3 to TRBJ2-3; 9 bases agree with TRBD2. The junction had 10 bases not matched to a gene; V was cut back by 0 bases and J by 6 bases. The germline V gene has CDR1 LGHNA and CDR2 YSLEER. The CDR3 runs 17 residues. CDR3 sequence (DNA): TGCGCCAGCAGCCAAGATTCGGCGGGGGGGCCATCCGATACGCAGTATTTT. It is translated as CASSQDSAGGPSDTQYF.

This clonotype was detected once. This chain uses TRBV7-9 with TRBJ2-5; 13 bases agree with TRBD2. Losses at the gene ends were 2 bases for V and 2 bases for J; bases not matched to a gene: 5. The CDR3 runs to 17 residues. Germline-derived CDR1 and CDR2 are SEHNR and FQNEAQ (reference sequence). CDR3 nucleotide sequence: TGTGCCAGCAGCTTACGGGAGACTAGCGGGGGGCAAGAGACCCAGTACTTC. Protein product: CASSLRETSGGQETQYF.

This CDR3 reads CASSRPDRIFYEQYF. The CDR3 DNA sequence: TGTGCCAGCAGTAGACCGGACCGAATATTCTACGAGCAGTACTTC. The chain recombines TRBV12-3 or TRBV12-4 with TRBJ2-7, with D hard to call. V gave up 5 bases and J gave up 3 bases, with 17 bases separating them. CDR3 size: 15 residues.

There are a few counts of this clonotype. The chain links TRBV6-5 to TRBJ1-2; a weak D match, TRBD1 (5 bases). V lost 6 bases and J 6 bases, leaving 11 bases between the germline ends. The CDR3 runs 12 residues. From germline, CDR1 is MNHEY and CDR2 SVGAGI. CDR3 nucleotide sequence: TGTGCCAGCAGCCCCTGGGGGGATGGCTACACCTTC. Residues: CASSPWGDGYTF.

The J gene is TRBJ2-1, the V gene TRBV6-6; D may be TRBD1 or TRBD2 (5 bases each). The length of the CDR3 is 15 residues. The germline V gene has CDR1 MNHNY and CDR2 SVGAGI (reference sequence). V lost 4 bases and J lost 5, with 15 bases in between. In nucleotides, the CDR3 is TGTGCCAGCAGTTCCGGGACCCCGCAAAACAATGAGCAGTTCTTC. Translated: CASSSGTPQNNEQFF.

This clonotype was seen at least ten times. The chain recombines TRBV2 with TRBJ2-5, with 9 bases lining up with TRBD2. The CDR3 length is 14 residues. The trim removed 5 bases at V and 5 bases at J, leaving 6 bases unmatched. Germline lookup yields CDR1 SNHLY and CDR2 FYNNEI. This CDR3 reads CASSLGLARETQYF. The DNA for the CDR3 is TGTGCCAGCAGTCTCGGACTAGCGCGGGAGACCCAGTACTTC.

This chain connects TRBV11-2 to TRBJ1-1, with D possibly TRBD1 on 5 matching bases. The CDR3 runs 16 residues. V lost 1 base to trimming and J lost 3 bases, with 15 bases between them. The germline V gene has CDR1 SGHAT and CDR2 FQNNGV. CDR3 protein: CASSLVQVGVDTEAFF. The CDR3, as DNA: TGTGCCAGCAGCTTAGTACAGGTAGGGGTGGACACTGAAGCTTTCTTT.

This clonotype appeared a few times. The rearrangement joins TRBV12-5 to TRBJ2-5; 7 bases are shared with TRBD1. V lost 4 bases and J lost 2; bases outside the gene matches: 7. The CDR3 totals 15 residues. CDR1 is LGHNT and CDR2 is FRNRAP in the germline V gene. The CDR3 here is CASGSTGTVQETQYF. CDR3 nucleotides: TGTGCTAGTGGTTCCACAGGGACAGTTCAAGAGACCCAGTACTTC.

This clonotype was counted only a few times. The chain combines TRBV6-1 with TRBJ2-5, with 10 bases lining up with TRBD2. Germline V CDR1 and CDR2: MNHNS, SASEGT. The CDR3 is 15 residues long. The V gene end was trimmed by 5 bases and the J gene end by 4 bases; junction bases not matched to a gene: 7. The CDR3 sequence: CASSFSGGPSETQYF. CDR3 nucleotide sequence: TGTGCCAGCAGTTTTAGCGGGGGGCCATCAGAGACCCAGTACTTC.

This clonotype was counted between two and nine times. The chain joins TRBV2 to TRBJ2-3; D unclear. This CDR3 is built from 13 residues. Germline CDR1 is SNHLY and CDR2 is FYNNEI. V lost 6 bases to trimming and J lost 5 bases, with 12 bases between them. The CDR3 sequence is CASSTGPEDTQYF. CDR3 DNA: TGTGCCAGCAGCACCGGCCCGGAAGATACGCAGTATTTT.

V usage is TRBV12-3 or TRBV12-4 and J usage is TRBJ1-6; D not resolved. This CDR3 spans 14 amino acids. Trimming left V 3 bases short and J 9 bases short, with 12 bases between. The DNA for the CDR3 is TGTGCCAGCAGTTTTGGCGATGTGGGTTCACCCCTCCACTTT. Protein product: CASSFGDVGSPLHF.

This clonotype was seen only a few times. The chain uses TRBV12-3 or TRBV12-4 and TRBJ1-1; D is perhaps TRBD1 (6 bases). The CDR3 loop spans 14 amino acids. V was cut by 6 bases and J by 6 bases, with 17 bases left in between. CDR3 protein: CASSHQQGRPEAFF. The CDR3 DNA follows: TGTGCCAGCAGCCACCAACAGGGTCGGCCTGAAGCTTTCTTT.

This clonotype was detected only a few times. Written as DNA, the CDR3 is TGTGCCAGCAGTGGGGACGCGGAACTGGGTAAAAGGAGCAATGAGCAGTTCTTC. Amino acid sequence: CASSGDAELGKRSNEQFF. The chain joins TRBV6-1 to TRBJ2-1; TRBD1 or TRBD2 may be the D gene (5 bases each). CDR3 length equals 18 residues. The germline V gene has CDR1 MNHNS and CDR2 SASEGT. V lost 4 bases, J lost 6 bases, and 25 bases lay in between.

The genes are TRBV5-1 and TRBJ2-3; D possibly corresponds to TRBD1 (6 bases). V lost 1 base to trimming and J lost 0 bases, with 18 bases between them. The CDR3 contains 18 residues. CDR1 is SGHRS and CDR2 is YFSETQ in the germline V gene. CDR3 protein: CASSLRQATGLSTDTQYF. Here the CDR3 DNA reads TGCGCCAGCAGCTTGCGCCAGGCTACAGGGTTGAGCACAGATACGCAGTATTTT.

The gene calls are TRBV27 and TRBJ2-7; D is unresolved. CDR1 is MNHEY, CDR2 SMNVEV, per germline (reference sequence). The CDR3 runs to 15 residues. Trimming removed 2 bases at V and 0 bases at J, with 11 bases between. CDR3 protein: CASSLKGGVSYEQYF. CDR3 bases: TGTGCCAGCAGTTTAAAAGGTGGGGTCTCCTACGAGCAGTACTTC.

The chain is built from TRBV15 and TRBJ2-3; 9 bases are a match to TRBD2. The CDR3 totals 17 residues. V was pared by 1 base and J by 4 bases, with 9 bases of the junction left unmatched. Germline V gene lookup returns CDR1 LNHNV and CDR2 YYDKDF (reference sequence). CDR3 region: CATSRGLAVLTSDTQYF. CDR3 DNA sequence: TGTGCCACCAGCAGAGGACTAGCGGTGCTCACCTCAGATACGCAGTATTTT. Drawing the rest from reference TRBV15 and TRBJ2-3, the complete variable domain is DAMVIQNPRYQVTQFGKPVTLSCSQTLNHNVMYWYQQKSSQAPKLLFHYYDKDFNNEADTPDNFQSRRPNTSFCFLDIRSPGLGDTAMYLCATSRGLAVLTSDTQYFGPGTRLTVL.

The CDR3, as DNA: TGTGCCAGCAGTTATTGGGGGAGGAGGGTTGGGACCCAGTACTTC. It specifies CASSYWGRRVGTQYF. The V and J genes are TRBV6-5 and TRBJ2-5, with a possible D match to TRBD2 (6 bases). V was trimmed by 3 bases and J by 7 bases, leaving 18 bases between them. Looked up from germline, CDR1 is MNHEY and CDR2 is SVGAGI. The CDR3 is 15 amino acids.

This clonotype was seen a few times. The V gene is TRBV20-1, the J gene TRBJ2-6; D remains ambiguous. Germline V lookup: CDR1 DFQATT, CDR2 SNEGSKA (reference sequence). V shed 3 bases and J shed 0 bases, with 12 bases lying between them. The CDR3 runs 16 residues. DNA of the CDR3: TGCAGTGCTAGCGTCCAGGAGTACTCTGGGGCCAACGTCCTGACTTTC. It encodes CSASVQEYSGANVLTF.

The chain recombines TRBV14 with TRBJ2-1; a possible D gene is TRBD1 (6 bases). Trimming cost V 1 base and J 5 bases, with 12 bases left between them. From germline, CDR1 is SGHDN and CDR2 FVKESK. This CDR3 region has 15 residues. CDR3 DNA sequence: TGTGCCAGCAGCCAAGTTGAGGGGGAGAACAATGAGCAGTTCTTC. Its protein product is CASSQVEGENNEQFF.